A single sample is the source of the 28 T cell receptor beta chains below, sequenced in a study of blood T cell repertoires in COVID-19. TCRdb keeps only in-frame clones here, not all; method: immunoSEQ multiplex PCR. The profile shows about 170,000 clones, about 83% of them singletons. Sequencing was performed on PBMCs or T cells enriched from blood (not recorded which). The receptors shown here come from a woman aged 45-60 years in a cohort exposed to, infected with or recovered from COVID-19 (not recorded which).

This chain connects TRBV7-8 to TRBJ2-1, with 8 nucleotides matching TRBD1. Germline CDR1 reads SGHVS; CDR2 reads FQNEAQ. The V segment lost 0 bases and the J segment 4 bases; nucleotides outside the gene matches: 8. CDR3 length: 17 amino acids. The CDR3 nucleotides read TGTGCCAGCAGCTTAGCGGGCCAGGGGGCGAGGTACAATGAGCAGTTCTTC. It is translated as CASSLAGQGARYNEQFF.

This clone is a singleton in its sample. V and J are TRBV19 and TRBJ2-2; TRBD2 agrees at 11 bases. This CDR3 is built from 14 residues. Germline values: CDR1 LNHDA, CDR2 SQIVND (reference sequence). Trimming cost V 3 bases and J 7 bases; bases outside gene matches: 1. DNA of the CDR3: TGTGCCAGTAGTATCCTAGCGGGGGGCGGGGAGCTGTTTTTT. It encodes CASSILAGGGELFF.

The chain employs TRBV25-1 and TRBJ1-3; D gene unclear. The length of the CDR3 is 14 residues. Germline V gene data show CDR1 as MGHDK and CDR2 as SYGVNS. V lost 6 bases and J 0 bases, leaving 9 bases between the germline ends. The CDR3 is CASRGGPSGNTIYF. CDR3 sequence (DNA): TGTGCCAGCAGGGGCGGGCCCTCTGGAAACACCATATATTTT. Complete variable domain (other parts from reference TRBV25-1 and TRBJ1-3): EADIYQTPRYLVIGTGKKITLECSQTMGHDKMYWYQQDPGMELHLIHYSYGVNSTEKGDLSSESTVSRIRTEHFPLTLESARPSHTSQYLCASRGGPSGNTIYFGEGSWLTVV.

This clone was counted between two and nine times. The chain links TRBV19 to TRBJ1-3, with 7 bases fitting TRBD1. Germline CDR1 is LNHDA and CDR2 is SQIVND (reference sequence). The CDR3 has 14 amino acids. J was trimmed by 3 bases and V by 7 bases; bases with no gene match: 6. CDR3 sequence: CASTRGGSGNTIYF. For the CDR3, the DNA is TGTGCCAGTACCAGAGGGGGCAGTGGAAACACCATATATTTT.

The chain carries TRBV28 and TRBJ1-5, with 10 bases matching TRBD1. CDR3 length: 18 amino acids. V shed 8 bases and J 5 bases; nucleotides not matched to a gene: 18. Germline lookup yields CDR1 MDHEN and CDR2 SYDVKM. The CDR3 here is CASELNVRGQGFYQPQHF. The DNA for the CDR3 is TGTGCCAGCGAACTTAACGTGAGGGGACAGGGGTTCTATCAGCCCCAGCATTTT.

There are a few counts of this clone. The chain recombines TRBV28 with TRBJ2-2; D possibly corresponds to TRBD1 (6 bases). The CDR3 extends over 15 amino acids. CDR1 is MDHEN and CDR2 is SYDVKM in the germline V gene. V lost 6 bases and J 9 bases, leaving 20 bases between the germline ends. CDR3 protein: CASSWRTGRDRELFF. CDR3 coding DNA: TGTGCCAGCAGCTGGAGAACAGGGCGTGATAGGGAGCTGTTTTTT.

The rearrangement uses TRBV18 and TRBJ2-1; 8 nucleotides align to TRBD1. The CDR3 contains 16 residues. Trimming at V came to 3 bases and at J to 7 bases, leaving 11 bases not matched to a gene. Germline V gene sequence: CDR1 KGHSH, CDR2 LQKENI. Here the CDR3 reads CASSPQQGRGQNEQFF. The DNA for the CDR3 is TGTGCCAGCTCACCCCAACAGGGCAGGGGGCAGAATGAGCAGTTCTTC.

V usage is TRBV2 and J usage is TRBJ1-3; 7 nucleotides match TRBD1. The germline V gene has CDR1 SNHLY and CDR2 FYNNEI. The CDR3 covers 16 residues. V lost 6 bases and J lost 4; bases outside the gene matches: 12. CDR3 sequence (DNA): TGTGCCAGCAGACAATCCCGACAGGGAGGAGGAAACACCATATATTTT. The encoded protein is CASRQSRQGGGNTIYF.

V and J are TRBV5-4 and TRBJ1-1, with D possibly matching TRBD1 (6 bases). Trimming cost V 4 bases and J 6 bases, with 13 bases left between them. This CDR3 is built from 13 residues. Germline V gives CDR1 SGHNT, CDR2 YYREEE (reference sequence). This chain's CDR3 is CASSLKTGPEAFF. CDR3 bases: TGTGCCAGCAGCCTGAAGACAGGTCCTGAAGCTTTCTTT. Combining the CDR3 with reference TRBV5-4 and TRBJ1-1 gives the whole variable domain ETGVTQSPTHLIKTRGQQVTLRCSSQSGHNTVSWYQQALGQGPQFIFQYYREEENGRGNFPPRFSGLQFPNYSSELNVNALELDDSALYLCASSLKTGPEAFFGQGTRLTVV.

The gene calls are TRBV30 and TRBJ2-1; 12 nucleotides align to TRBD1. The CDR3 is 18 residues long. The J segment lost 8 bases and the V segment lost 4 bases, leaving 18 bases of the junction unmatched. Germline values: CDR1 GTSNPN, CDR2 SVGIG (reference sequence). CDR3 residues: CAWTRQFDLRDRGHEQFF. DNA for the CDR3: TGTGCCTGGACCCGGCAGTTTGATTTGAGGGACAGGGGGCATGAGCAGTTCTTC. The complete variable domain, with remaining parts taken from reference TRBV30 and TRBJ2-1, reads SQTIHQWPATLVQPVGSPLSLECTVEGTSNPNLYWYRQAAGRGLQLLFYSVGIGQISSEVPQNLSASRPQDRQFILSSKKLLLSDSGFYLCAWTRQFDLRDRGHEQFFGPGTRLTVL.

The CDR3 nucleotides read TGTGCCAGCAGCTTACCCTGGGGACAGTTCACCGGGGAGCTGTTTTTT. As protein: CASSLPWGQFTGELFF. This chain uses TRBV7-9 with TRBJ2-2; TRBD1 matches at 7 bases. The CDR3 sequence is 16 residues long. Trimming took 2 bases from V and 4 from J; bases not matched to a gene: 7. Germline assignment: CDR1 SEHNR and CDR2 FQNEAQ (reference sequence).

In its sample, this clone was seen a few times. The chain links TRBV9 to TRBJ2-2; maybe TRBD1 (5 bases). CDR3 length equals 13 residues. In germline, CDR1 is SGDLS, CDR2 YYNGEE. Trimming removed 6 bases at V and 6 bases at J, with 12 bases between. The CDR3 loop is CASTADMSGELFF. In nucleotides, the CDR3 is TGTGCCAGCACCGCGGACATGTCCGGGGAGCTGTTTTTT.

The chain joins TRBV19 to TRBJ2-1; TRBD1 might be the D (6 bases). V shed 3 bases and J shed 0 bases, with 9 bases lying between them. Germline loops: CDR1 LNHDA, CDR2 SQIVND (reference sequence). The CDR3 consists of 15 residues. The CDR3 coding sequence is TGTGCCAGTAGTATCGGGGACAACTCCTACAATGAGCAGTTCTTC. Residues: CASSIGDNSYNEQFF.

The V call is TRBV6-2 or TRBV6-3, the J call TRBJ2-7; D perhaps matches TRBD1 (6 bases). V lost 5 bases and J lost 1, with 12 bases in between. Germline V gene sequence: CDR1 MNHEY, CDR2 SVGEGT. This CDR3 contains 14 residues. The CDR3 bases are TGTGCCAGCAGTCCCACGGACAGATCCTACGAGCAGTACTTC. Its protein product is CASSPTDRSYEQYF.

This rearrangement joins TRBV7-2 to TRBJ2-1; 9 positions agree with TRBD2. The V gene's germline CDR1 is SGHTA and CDR2 FQGNSA. With V trimmed by 10 bases and J by 10 bases, 14 bases remained unmatched. CDR3 size: 14 residues. CDR3 residues: CATVERGVLSEQFF. The CDR3, as DNA: TGTGCCACCGTAGAGCGGGGGGTACTATCGGAGCAGTTCTTC.

This chain uses TRBV28 with TRBJ2-1, with 7 bases identical to TRBD2. Unmatched junction bases numbered 4, after V lost 5 bases and J lost 9 bases. Per the germline V gene, CDR1 is MDHEN and CDR2 is SYDVKM. This CDR3 has 12 residues. This CDR3 reads CASSRTRSEQFF. CDR3 nucleotide sequence: TGTGCCAGCAGTCGGACTAGGAGTGAGCAGTTCTTC.

The rearrangement links TRBV25-1 to TRBJ2-3, with 7 bases that match TRBD1. CDR1 and CDR2 (germline): MGHDK, SYGVNS. This CDR3 contains 16 residues. Trimming took 3 bases from V and 5 from J; bases not matched to a gene: 11. DNA for the CDR3: TGTGCCAGCAGTGATCGGTCGACCGCAGGGGGAGATACGCAGTATTTT. Protein: CASSDRSTAGGDTQYF.

The chain combines TRBV11-2 with TRBJ2-7, with D uncertain. This CDR3 is 13 amino acids long. Per germline, CDR1 SGHAT and CDR2 FQNNGV. V was shortened by 0 bases and J by 6 bases, with 9 bases between the two germline ends. CDR3 nucleotide sequence: TGTGCCAGCAGCTTAGATCGTTCCGGCGAGCAGTACTTC. Translation gives CASSLDRSGEQYF.

The chain uses TRBV27 and TRBJ2-5; 7 positions agree with TRBD2. V was pared by 2 bases and J by 5 bases, with 5 bases of the junction left unmatched. This CDR3 region has 14 residues. Germline CDR1 reads MNHEY; CDR2 reads SMNVEV (reference sequence). CDR3 DNA: TGTGCCAGCAGTTTACTCCCGGGGGGTGAGACCCAGTACTTC. Its translation is CASSLLPGGETQYF.

The gene calls are TRBV7-9 and TRBJ2-5; TRBD2 matches at 10 bases. Trimming at V came to 6 bases and at J to 5 bases, leaving 18 bases not matched to a gene. The CDR3 runs 18 residues. Germline loops: CDR1 SEHNR, CDR2 FQNEAQ (reference sequence). The CDR3 here is CASRRPGTSEEKGETQYF. For the CDR3, the DNA is TGTGCCAGCAGACGACCCGGGACTAGCGAAGAGAAGGGGGAGACCCAGTACTTC.

This clone was recorded a few times. CDR3 region: CASSRRAGALSYEQYF. The CDR3 nucleotides read TGTGCCAGCAGCCGCCGAGCTGGGGCCCTATCCTACGAGCAGTACTTC. The chain joins TRBV3-1 (or the pseudogene TRBV3-2) to TRBJ2-7; possible D gene TRBD1, 5 bases. The CDR3 is made up of 16 amino acids. Trimming shortened V by 4 bases and J by 1 base, and 17 bases separated the two germline ends. Germline V gives CDR1 LGHDT, CDR2 YNNKEL (reference sequence).

The J gene is TRBJ2-7, the V gene TRBV28; 8 bases fit TRBD2. V trimming: 5 bases; J trimming: 6 bases; junction bases outside the gene matches: 12. Per germline, CDR1 MDHEN and CDR2 SYDVKM. There are 15 residues in the CDR3. CDR3 residues: CASSAPWGTSSEQYF. CDR3 in DNA: TGTGCCAGCAGTGCCCCCTGGGGGACTAGTTCCGAGCAGTACTTC. Looking up the rest from reference TRBV28 and TRBJ2-7 gives the full variable domain: DVKVTQSSRYLVKRTGEKVFLECVQDMDHENMFWYRQDPGLGLRLIYFSYDVKMKEKGDIPEGYSVSREKKERFSLILESASTNQTSMYLCASSAPWGTSSEQYFGPGTRLTVT.

The genes are TRBV9 and TRBJ1-3; tentatively, D is TRBD1 (5 bases). The CDR3 contains 16 residues. The ends were cut back, 4 bases at V and 0 bases at J, with 14 bases in the middle. Germline loops: CDR1 SGDLS, CDR2 YYNGEE. The DNA for the CDR3 is TGTGCCAGCAGCTTTGACAGCATGAGCTCTGGAAACACCATATATTTT. It yields the protein CASSFDSMSSGNTIYF.

The chain joins TRBV10-2 to TRBJ2-6; TRBD1 might be the D (5 bases). CDR3 length: 15 residues. Germline V gene data show CDR1 as WSHSY and CDR2 as SAAADI. Trimming shortened V by 5 bases and J by 4 bases, and 12 bases separated the two germline ends. The CDR3 reads CASSPAGLGANVLTF. CDR3 DNA: TGCGCCAGCAGTCCGGCAGGGTTAGGGGCCAACGTCCTGACTTTC.

V and J are TRBV5-1 and TRBJ2-5, with TRBD1 identical over 9 bases. V lost 2 bases to trimming and J lost 4 bases; unmatched junction nucleotides: 3. Germline V gene lookup returns CDR1 SGHRS and CDR2 YFSETQ. The CDR3 contains 14 residues. CDR3 in DNA: TGCGCCAGCAGCTTTGGACAGGGGTTAGAGACCCAGTACTTC. It yields the protein CASSFGQGLETQYF.

The chain employs TRBV11-2 and TRBJ2-5; D gene ambiguous. The CDR3 sequence is 16 residues long. Trimming shortened V by 1 base and J by 3 bases, and 15 bases separated the two germline ends. In germline, CDR1 is SGHAT, CDR2 FQNNGV. The CDR3 region is CASSLGVQALKETQYF. The DNA for the CDR3 is TGTGCCAGCAGCTTAGGTGTCCAGGCTCTAAAAGAGACCCAGTACTTC. The variable domain in full, with the rest retrieved from reference TRBV11-2 and TRBJ2-5, is EAGVAQSPRYKIIEKRQSVAFWCNPISGHATLYWYQQILGQGPKLLIQFQNNGVVDDSQLPKDRFSAERLKGVDSTLKIQPAKLEDSAVYLCASSLGVQALKETQYFGPGTRLLVL.

The rearrangement joins TRBV5-1 to TRBJ1-1; possibly TRBD1 for D (6 bases). The V end was cut by 2 bases, the J end by 4 bases, with 12 bases between. The CDR3 is 14 residues long. Germline V gene data show CDR1 as SGHRS and CDR2 as YFSETQ. The CDR3 sequence: CASSLAGAGTEAFF. In DNA form, the CDR3 reads TGCGCCAGCAGCTTAGCAGGGGCGGGCACTGAAGCTTTCTTT.

This chain joins TRBV5-1 and TRBJ1-4; 8 bases line up with TRBD1. The V segment lost 5 bases and the J segment 8 bases; nucleotides outside the gene matches: 8. The CDR3 length is 14 residues. The germline gives CDR1 SGHRS, CDR2 YFSETQ. In DNA, the CDR3 is TGCGCCAGCAGACTGGACAGGGTGGGAGAAAAACTGTTTTTT. It yields the protein CASRLDRVGEKLFF.